These T cell receptor beta chains were read from a single sample in a study of post-analysis software for immune sequencing data. MiXCR, applied by TCRdb to the PCR reads, yields one record per CDR3 protein. This table has about 430,000 distinct CDR3 sequences, 39% appearing once. Sequencing input: blood. All receptors come from a girl aged 2 to 9 with multiple sclerosis. Each CDR3 is given with its conserved first and last residue. Fields, in order: J gene, V gene, clone size, D gene, CDR3 protein, CDR3 DNA. A D gene is named only where the DNA matches it firmly. Size values are once, few and many counts, or a class for expanded clones, and some rows have none.

J gene: TRBJ1-2
V gene: TRBV11-2
clone size: once
D gene: TRBD1
CDR3 protein: CASSWGQGADGYTF
CDR3 DNA: TGTGCCAGCAGCTGGGGACAGGGAGCGGATGGCTACACCTTC

J gene: TRBJ1-1
V gene: TRBV28
clone size: NA
D gene: NA
CDR3 protein: CASSIPGLKNTEAFF
CDR3 DNA: TGTGCCAGCAGTATACCGGGACTAAAGAACACTGAAGCTTTCTTT

J gene: TRBJ1-1
V gene: TRBV10-2
clone size: NA
D gene: NA
CDR3 protein: CAGTGRFRDTEAFF
CDR3 DNA: TGCGCCGGCACTGGCCGGTTCCGGGACACTGAAGCTTTCTTT

J gene: TRBJ2-1
V gene: TRBV3-1
clone size: NA
D gene: TRBD2
CDR3 protein: CARSGAPYNEQFF
CDR3 DNA: TGTGCCAGAAGCGGGGCCCCCTACAATGAGCAGTTCTTC

J gene: TRBJ2-3
V gene: TRBV7-3
clone size: NA
D gene: TRBD1
CDR3 protein: CASSPQGISTDTQYF
CDR3 DNA: TGTGCCAGCAGCCCACAGGGGATTAGCACAGATACGCAGTATTTT

J gene: TRBJ2-7
V gene: TRBV4-1
clone size: NA
D gene: TRBD1
CDR3 protein: CASSQDRGTGRGYEQYF
CDR3 DNA: TGCGCCAGCAGCCAAGATCGGGGGACAGGGAGAGGCTACGAGCAGTACTTC

J gene: TRBJ2-7
V gene: TRBV29-1
clone size: NA
D gene: TRBD1
CDR3 protein: CSVEFVDRVYEQYF
CDR3 DNA: TGCAGCGTTGAATTTGTGGACAGGGTTTACGAGCAGTACTTC

J gene: TRBJ1-6
V gene: TRBV20-1
clone size: NA
D gene: NA
CDR3 protein: CSATRWDYNSPLHF
CDR3 DNA: TGCAGTGCTACCCGGTGGGACTATAATTCACCCCTCCACTTT

J gene: TRBJ2-7
V gene: TRBV7-9
clone size: NA
D gene: NA
CDR3 protein: CASSRRDIYEQYF
CDR3 DNA: TGTGCCAGCAGCCGCCGGGACATCTACGAGCAGTACTTC

J gene: TRBJ2-1
V gene: TRBV7-8
clone size: NA
D gene: NA
CDR3 protein: CASRPVGNEQFF
CDR3 DNA: TGTGCCAGCAGACCCGTAGGGAATGAGCAGTTCTTC

J gene: TRBJ2-7
V gene: TRBV20-1
clone size: NA
D gene: NA
CDR3 protein: CSARAADYEQYF
CDR3 DNA: TGCAGTGCTAGGGCCGCAGACTACGAGCAGTACTTC

J gene: TRBJ2-7
V gene: TRBV3-1
clone size: NA
D gene: NA
CDR3 protein: CASSPRTGRDDEQYF
CDR3 DNA: TGTGCCAGCAGCCCTCGGACAGGGAGGGACGACGAGCAGTACTTC

J gene: TRBJ2-1
V gene: TRBV20-1
clone size: once
D gene: NA
CDR3 protein: CSARQGLSYNEQFF
CDR3 DNA: TGCAGTGCTAGACAAGGACTATCTTACAATGAGCAGTTCTTC

J gene: TRBJ2-7
V gene: TRBV3-1
clone size: NA
D gene: NA
CDR3 protein: CASSQDGLSYEQYF
CDR3 DNA: TGTGCCAGCAGCCAAGACGGTCTTAGCTACGAGCAGTACTTC

J gene: TRBJ2-5
V gene: TRBV7-7
clone size: NA
D gene: NA
CDR3 protein: CASSGHGDPNEETQYF
CDR3 DNA: TGTGCCAGCAGCGGCCATGGGGACCCCAACGAAGAGACCCAGTACTTC

J gene: TRBJ2-7
V gene: TRBV29-1
clone size: NA
D gene: TRBD1
CDR3 protein: CSVEGFAGGGYEQYF
CDR3 DNA: TGCAGCGTTGAAGGCTTCGCAGGGGGCGGCTACGAGCAGTACTTC

J gene: TRBJ1-5
V gene: TRBV7-6
clone size: NA
D gene: NA
CDR3 protein: CASSPGAGSNQPQHF
CDR3 DNA: TGTGCCAGCAGCCCAGGGGCGGGCAGCAATCAGCCCCAGCATTTT

J gene: TRBJ2-7
V gene: TRBV4-3
clone size: NA
D gene: NA
CDR3 protein: CASSQRVVPYEQYF
CDR3 DNA: TGCGCCAGCAGCCAGAGAGTAGTTCCCTACGAGCAGTACTTC

J gene: TRBJ2-7
V gene: TRBV20-1
clone size: NA
D gene: NA
CDR3 protein: CSATAPSYEQYF
CDR3 DNA: TGCAGTGCTACAGCCCCATCCTACGAGCAGTACTTC

J gene: TRBJ2-1
V gene: TRBV7-9
clone size: NA
D gene: NA
CDR3 protein: CASSTDPSSYNEQFF
CDR3 DNA: TGTGCCAGCAGCACCGACCCTAGCTCCTACAATGAGCAGTTCTTC

J gene: TRBJ1-2
V gene: TRBV3-1
clone size: NA
D gene: NA
CDR3 protein: CASSQGVGNRAYGYTF
CDR3 DNA: TGTGCCAGCAGCCAAGGTGTCGGTAACAGGGCCTATGGCTACACCTTC

J gene: TRBJ2-2
V gene: TRBV7-9
clone size: few
D gene: NA
CDR3 protein: CAGSLGKNTGELFF
CDR3 DNA: TGTGCCGGCAGCTTAGGGAAGAACACCGGGGAGCTGTTTTTT

J gene: TRBJ2-1
V gene: TRBV11-2
clone size: few
D gene: NA
CDR3 protein: CASSFSDGAGDEQFF
CDR3 DNA: TGTGCCAGCAGCTTTAGCGACGGAGCAGGCGATGAGCAGTTCTTC

J gene: TRBJ1-4
V gene: TRBV4-1
clone size: few
D gene: TRBD1
CDR3 protein: CASSTPGTGGEKLFF
CDR3 DNA: TGCGCCAGCAGCACCCCCGGGACAGGGGGCGAAAAACTGTTTTTT

J gene: TRBJ1-2
V gene: TRBV7-2
clone size: NA
D gene: NA
CDR3 protein: CASSSIRGGYTF
CDR3 DNA: TGTGCCAGCAGCTCCATCCGGGGGGGCTACACCTTC

J gene: TRBJ2-1
V gene: TRBV5-1
clone size: NA
D gene: TRBD2
CDR3 protein: CASLVSPTSGRAEQFF
CDR3 DNA: TGCGCCAGCCTCGTATCTCCGACTAGCGGGAGGGCCGAGCAGTTCTTC

J gene: TRBJ2-7
V gene: TRBV6-5
clone size: few
D gene: TRBD1
CDR3 protein: CASSYGTGTYEQYF
CDR3 DNA: TGTGCCAGCAGTTACGGGACAGGGACCTACGAGCAGTACTTC

J gene: TRBJ2-5
V gene: TRBV6-5
clone size: NA
D gene: NA
CDR3 protein: CASSYPGAEETQYF
CDR3 DNA: TGTGCCAGCAGTTACCCCGGGGCGGAAGAGACCCAGTACTTC

J gene: TRBJ2-6
V gene: TRBV7-8
clone size: NA
D gene: NA
CDR3 protein: CASSLSGGTSGANVLTF
CDR3 DNA: TGTGCCAGCAGCTTATCCGGCGGGACCTCTGGGGCCAACGTCCTGACTTTC

J gene: TRBJ2-1
V gene: TRBV5-1
clone size: few
D gene: TRBD1
CDR3 protein: CASSPRGGPGNEQFF
CDR3 DNA: TGCGCCAGCAGCCCGCGAGGGGGCCCGGGGAATGAGCAGTTCTTC